This T cell receptor (beta chain) originates from a study of blood T cell repertoires in COVID-19. Germline trimming cut 4 bases from V and 4 bases from J; bases unmatched to any gene: 8. Germline values: CDR1 SGHRS, CDR2 YFSETQ. The CDR3 loop spans 15 amino acids. Libraries were prepared by immunoSEQ multiplex PCR; TCRdb keeps only in-frame clonotypes and omits some of them. Altogether under 300,000 clones are present, approximately 87% being singletons, with the ten largest covering around 5.9%. The source is a man aged 55-75 years with acute or convalescent COVID-19. The V and J genes are TRBV5-1 and TRBJ2-7; TRBD2 aligns across 10 bases. Sequenced sample: peripheral blood. Written as DNA, the CDR3 is TGCGCCAGCAGCGAAGCGGGAGGGCCGAAGTACGAGCAGTACTTC. Translated: CASSEAGGPKYEQYF.